Shown below are 25 T cell receptor beta chains from a single sample sequenced in a study of T cell changes during pregnancy in multiple sclerosis. Sequencing was performed with immunoSEQ multiplex PCR; in TCRdb, only in-frame clones are kept and a portion is missing. This sample carries 40,000 or so clones, 75% to 95% of them seen once, and the ten largest clones take about 7.8%. This material consisted of CD8+ T cells from peripheral blood mononuclear cells, taken before pregnancy. The receptors were sampled from a female donor with multiple sclerosis, enrolled in a pregnancy study.

The chain recombines TRBV27 with TRBJ1-1; no definite D call. The CDR3 has 14 residues. In germline, CDR1 is MNHEY, CDR2 SMNVEV (reference sequence). Trimming took 5 bases from V and 1 from J, leaving 11 bases between them. The CDR3 is CASSPPTGNTEAFF. CDR3 coding DNA: TGTGCCAGCAGTCCACCGACGGGGAACACTGAAGCTTTCTTT.

As to this clone: One junction end does not reproduce the germline sequence, and a read error may be involved. The chain is built from TRBV28 and TRBJ2-7; the match to TRBD1 covers 10 bases. The CDR3 spans 12 residues. Germline assignment: CDR1 MDHEN and CDR2 SYDVKM. The CDR3 is CASSPEGTGEHF. The CDR3 nucleotides read TGTGCCAGCAGTCCTGAGGGGACAGGGGAACACTTC.

This sequence joins TRBV5-6 and TRBJ2-1; 11 bases align to TRBD2. Germline CDR1 and CDR2: SGHDT and YYEEEE. Trimming took 3 bases from V and 4 from J; bases not matched to a gene: 3. The CDR3 consists of 15 residues. The CDR3, as DNA: TGTGCCAGCAGCTCCCCTAGCGGGGGGTACAATGAGCAGTTCTTC. Translated: CASSSPSGGYNEQFF.

V and J are TRBV2 and TRBJ2-7; D is undetermined. Germline values: CDR1 SNHLY, CDR2 FYNNEI. Trimming cost V 8 bases and J 0 bases, with 8 bases left between them. The CDR3 runs 12 residues. CDR3 DNA: TGTGCCAGCTCGGGTCTCTCCTACGAGCAGTACTTC. This sequence encodes CASSGLSYEQYF.

The V and J genes are TRBV18 and TRBJ2-7; a weak D match, TRBD2 (6 bases). The CDR3 is 13 amino acids. Germline V gene lookup returns CDR1 KGHSH and CDR2 LQKENI. Trimming took 3 bases from V and 5 from J, leaving 11 bases between them. CDR3 DNA sequence: TGTGCCAGCTCACCCCCCGGGGGAAACGAGCAGTACTTC. It translates to CASSPPGGNEQYF.

The chain uses TRBV7-9 and TRBJ2-3, with 14 nucleotides matching TRBD2. Trimming took 5 bases from V and 3 from J; bases not matched to a gene: 4. Germline V lookup: CDR1 SEHNR, CDR2 FQNEAQ (reference sequence). The CDR3 extends over 16 amino acids. The CDR3 loop is CASSPTSGRETDTQYF. CDR3 in DNA: TGTGCCAGCAGCCCGACTAGCGGGAGGGAAACAGATACGCAGTATTTT.

V gene TRBV5-1 combines with J gene TRBJ1-2, with 7 bases identical to TRBD1. Trimming cost V 0 bases and J 2 bases; bases outside gene matches: 1. CDR1 SGHRS and CDR2 YFSETQ come from the germline V gene. There are 14 residues in the CDR3. CDR3 sequence (DNA): TGCGCCAGCAGCTTGGGACAGGGAAACTATGGCTACACCTTC. Protein sequence: CASSLGQGNYGYTF.

The chain couples TRBV29-1 to TRBJ2-7, with 9 bases identical to TRBD2. Germline V gives CDR1 SQVTM, CDR2 ANQGSEA. V gave up 7 bases and J gave up 2 bases; unmatched junction bases: 9. The CDR3 is 14 residues long. CDR3 sequence (DNA): TGCAGCGCCCACCGGGCTAGCGGGACCTACGAGCAGTACTTC. It codes for CSAHRASGTYEQYF.

This chain joins TRBV7-8 and TRBJ2-2; TRBD2 matches at 10 bases. Germline V lookup: CDR1 SGHVS, CDR2 FQNEAQ. With 7 bases clipped from V and 1 base from J, the junction kept 0 bases outside the gene matches. The CDR3 extends over 14 amino acids. The CDR3 sequence is CASTSGRNTGELFF. The CDR3 DNA reads TGTGCCAGCACTAGCGGGAGGAACACCGGGGAGCTGTTTTTT.

The V call is TRBV7-9, the J call TRBJ2-7; D uncertain. V lost 5 bases and J lost 0, with 23 bases in between. Per the germline V gene, CDR1 is SEHNR and CDR2 is FQNEAQ (reference sequence). The CDR3 is made up of 18 amino acids. This CDR3 reads CASSPLGEAARFSYEQYF. CDR3 DNA sequence: TGTGCCAGCAGCCCCCTTGGAGAAGCCGCTAGATTCTCCTACGAGCAGTACTTC.

The chain couples TRBV2 to TRBJ2-3, with TRBD2 identical over 8 bases. V was clipped by 6 bases and J by 4 bases; unmatched bases: 6. CDR1 and CDR2 (germline): SNHLY, FYNNEI. The CDR3 consists of 14 residues. CDR3 amino acids: CASSLAGYADTQYF. In nucleotides, the CDR3 is TGTGCCAGCAGCCTAGCGGGCTACGCAGATACGCAGTATTTT.

The CDR3 DNA is TGTGCCAGCAGAACGGACGGACTGAATCAGCCCCAGCATTTT. Protein product: CASRTDGLNQPQHF. The rearrangement uses TRBV2 and TRBJ1-5; D gene unclear. Germline V gives CDR1 SNHLY, CDR2 FYNNEI. Deletions cut 6 bases from V and 4 bases from J, with 13 bases between. The CDR3 sequence is 14 residues long.

The sample holds one count of this clone. The J gene is TRBJ1-1, the V gene TRBV15, with D perhaps matching TRBD1 (6 bases). Germline-derived CDR1 and CDR2 are LNHNV and YYDKDF (reference sequence). CDR3 size: 13 residues. The V and J ends lost 0 bases and 10 bases respectively, with 12 bases between them. CDR3 sequence: CATSRDRGALAFF. For the CDR3, the DNA is TGTGCCACCAGCAGAGATCGGGGGGCACTAGCTTTCTTT.

This chain's CDR3 is CASSQAPVASEMSYEQYF. The CDR3, as DNA: TGTGCCAGCAGCCAGGCACCTGTGGCGAGCGAGATGTCCTACGAGCAGTACTTC. V gene TRBV4-2 combines with J gene TRBJ2-7, with D hard to call. This CDR3 is 18 amino acids long. Germline CDR1 is LGHNA and CDR2 is YNFKEQ. Trimming took 3 bases from V and 1 from J, leaving 22 bases between them.

Only one count was recorded for this clone. This chain uses TRBV6-4 with TRBJ2-7; D is uncertain. The CDR3 sequence is 13 residues long. Per germline, CDR1 MRHNA and CDR2 SNTAGT. V lost 6 bases, J lost 0 bases, and 9 bases lay in between. The CDR3 loop is CASRRLLSYEQYF. The CDR3 nucleotides are TGTGCCAGCAGGAGGCTCCTCTCCTACGAGCAGTACTTC.

This chain uses TRBV4-1 with TRBJ2-5, with TRBD2 matching 7 bases. The better agreement between TRBJ2-7 and the DNA end casts doubt on the J call. Germline values: CDR1 MGHRA, CDR2 YSYEKL. CDR3 length: 14 residues. CDR3 in DNA: TGCGCCAGCAGCCAAGCCAGCGGGGCCTACGAGCAGTACTTC. It translates to CASSQASGAYEQYF.

The chain uses TRBV7-2 and TRBJ2-7; 8 positions agree with TRBD2. Germline V gives CDR1 SGHTA, CDR2 FQGNSA. J gave up 3 bases and V 4 bases, and 11 bases lay outside the gene matches. This CDR3 is built from 16 residues. Here the CDR3 DNA reads TGTGCCAGCAGCTCTAGTTGGTCTAGCGGGTTCTACGAGCAGTACTTC. Protein product: CASSSSWSSGFYEQYF.

This chain links TRBV9 with TRBJ2-6; no clear D gene. Germline V CDR1 and CDR2: SGDLS, YYNGEE. The V end was cut by 1 base, the J end by 0 bases, with 20 bases between. This CDR3 is 20 amino acids long. CDR3 bases: TGTGCCAGCAGCGTATCCACCCGCCCAGTGTCCACCTCTGGGGCCAACGTCCTGACTTTC. Translating it yields CASSVSTRPVSTSGANVLTF.

This clone appeared a few times. The CDR3 DNA follows: TGCAGCGTCAGTCCCTCGACAAGATTAGCTTTCTTT. Protein: CSVSPSTRLAFF. The chain combines TRBV29-1 with TRBJ1-1, with D unclear. Germline V CDR1 and CDR2: SQVTM, ANQGSEA. CDR3 length: 12 amino acids. The V and J ends lost 6 bases and 10 bases respectively, with 18 bases between them.

This clone was picked up a small number of times. The sample carries other DNA sequences with the same CDR3. The chain employs TRBV27 and TRBJ2-7, with D uncertain. Germline CDR1 is MNHEY and CDR2 is SMNVEV (reference sequence). V lost 2 bases to trimming and J lost 3 bases, with 8 bases between them. This CDR3 spans 13 amino acids. CDR3 sequence: CASSLGQNYEQYF. CDR3 in DNA: TGTGCCAGCAGTTTAGGGCAGAACTACGAGCAGTACTTC.

The rearrangement uses TRBV10-3 and TRBJ1-1, with 8 bases fitting TRBD1. Germline V gene data show CDR1 as ENHRY and CDR2 as SYGVKD. Trimming removed 3 bases from V and 6 bases from J; junction bases left unmatched: 6. This CDR3 has 14 amino acids. The CDR3 region is CAISDPQGEPEAFF. CDR3 nucleotides: TGTGCCATCAGTGATCCACAGGGGGAACCTGAAGCTTTCTTT.

The V and J genes are TRBV5-6 and TRBJ2-7; D might be TRBD2 (5 bases). The germline gives CDR1 SGHDT, CDR2 YYEEEE. The CDR3 is 14 residues long. Trimming cost V 6 bases and J 3 bases, with 16 bases left between them. CDR3 coding DNA: TGTGCCAGCACCCTCGAGGGAGTTCTCTACGAGCAGTACTTC. This translates into CASTLEGVLYEQYF. The variable domain in full, completed from reference TRBV5-6 and TRBJ2-7, reads DAGVTQSPTHLIKTRGQQVTLRCSPKSGHDTVSWYQQALGQGPQFIFQYYEEEERQRGNFPDRFSGHQFPNYSSELNVNALLLGDSALYLCASTLEGVLYEQYFGPGTRLTVT.

The chain couples TRBV19 to TRBJ1-5, with 8 bases matching TRBD1. The CDR3 has 15 amino acids. Per germline, CDR1 LNHDA and CDR2 SQIVND (reference sequence). V lost 5 bases, J lost 0 bases, and 3 bases stayed unmatched. DNA for the CDR3: TGTGCCAGTAGTGAACAGGGGGGTAGCAATCAGCCCCAGCATTTT. It translates to CASSEQGGSNQPQHF.

The CDR3 sequence: CASSLFETGGNTIYF. The CDR3 DNA is TGTGCCAGCAGTTTATTCGAGACAGGTGGAAACACCATATATTTT. The chain links TRBV28 to TRBJ1-3, with D possibly TRBD1 on 6 matching bases. Germline loops: CDR1 MDHEN, CDR2 SYDVKM. The CDR3 totals 15 residues. V lost 1 base and J 3 bases, leaving 10 bases between the germline ends.

Written as DNA, the CDR3 is TGTGCCAGTAGTATCTTTCCGCAGGGCTATAGCAATCAGCCCCAGCATTTT. The encoded protein is CASSIFPQGYSNQPQHF. This chain joins TRBV19 and TRBJ1-5; possibly TRBD1 for D (5 bases). The CDR3 length is 17 residues. The V end lost 3 bases, the J end lost 0 bases, and 15 bases lay between the germline ends. CDR1 and CDR2 (germline): LNHDA, SQIVND (reference sequence).